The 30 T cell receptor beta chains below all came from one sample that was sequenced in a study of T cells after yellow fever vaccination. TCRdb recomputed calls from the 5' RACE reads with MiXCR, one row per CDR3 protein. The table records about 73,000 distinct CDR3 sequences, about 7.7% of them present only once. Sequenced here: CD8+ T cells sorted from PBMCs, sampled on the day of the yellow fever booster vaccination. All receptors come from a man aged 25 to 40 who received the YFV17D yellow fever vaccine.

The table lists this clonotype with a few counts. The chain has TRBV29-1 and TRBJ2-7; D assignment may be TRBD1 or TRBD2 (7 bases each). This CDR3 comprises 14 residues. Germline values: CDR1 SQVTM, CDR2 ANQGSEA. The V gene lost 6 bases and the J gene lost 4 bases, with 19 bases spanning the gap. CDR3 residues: CSVGTAGLIYEQYF. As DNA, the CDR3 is TGCAGCGTCGGGACAGCGGGACTAATATACGAGCAGTACTTC.

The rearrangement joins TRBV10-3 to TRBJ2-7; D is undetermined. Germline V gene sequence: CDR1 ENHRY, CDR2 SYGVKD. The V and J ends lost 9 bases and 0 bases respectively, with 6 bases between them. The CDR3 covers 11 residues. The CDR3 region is CAISASYEQYF. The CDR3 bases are TGTGCCATTTCTGCCTCCTACGAGCAGTACTTC.

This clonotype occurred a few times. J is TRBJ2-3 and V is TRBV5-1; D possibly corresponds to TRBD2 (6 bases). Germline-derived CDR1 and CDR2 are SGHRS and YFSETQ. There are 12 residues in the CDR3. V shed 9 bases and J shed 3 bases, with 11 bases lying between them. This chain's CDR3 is CATRGSTDTQYF. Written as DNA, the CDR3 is TGCGCCACCCGGGGGTCGACAGATACGCAGTATTTT.

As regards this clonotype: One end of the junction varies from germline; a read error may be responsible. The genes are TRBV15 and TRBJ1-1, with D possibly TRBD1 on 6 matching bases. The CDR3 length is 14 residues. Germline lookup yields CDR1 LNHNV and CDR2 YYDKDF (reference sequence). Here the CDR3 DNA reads TGTGCCACCGGCAGACGGCGGGAGGGGGCTGAAGCTTTCTTT. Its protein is CATGRRREGAEAFF.

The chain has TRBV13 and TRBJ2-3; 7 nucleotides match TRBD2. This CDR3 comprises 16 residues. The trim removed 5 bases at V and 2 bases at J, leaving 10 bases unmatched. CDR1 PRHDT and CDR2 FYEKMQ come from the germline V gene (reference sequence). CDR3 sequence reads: CASSLSLADLTDTQYF. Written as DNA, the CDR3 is TGTGCCAGCAGCCTATCCCTAGCGGACCTCACAGATACGCAGTATTTT.

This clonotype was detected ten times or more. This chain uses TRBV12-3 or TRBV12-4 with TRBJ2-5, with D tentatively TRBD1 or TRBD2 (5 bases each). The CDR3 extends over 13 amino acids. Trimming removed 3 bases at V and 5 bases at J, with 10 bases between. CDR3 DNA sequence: TGTGCCAGCAGTTTTGGGGACGGGGAGACCCAGTACTTC. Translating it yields CASSFGDGETQYF.

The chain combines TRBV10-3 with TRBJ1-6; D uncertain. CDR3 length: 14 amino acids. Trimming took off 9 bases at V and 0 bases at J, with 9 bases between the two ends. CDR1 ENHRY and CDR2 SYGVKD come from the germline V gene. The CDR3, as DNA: TGTGCCATGGGGTCGGGCTCCTATAATTCACCCCTCCACTTT. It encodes CAMGSGSYNSPLHF.

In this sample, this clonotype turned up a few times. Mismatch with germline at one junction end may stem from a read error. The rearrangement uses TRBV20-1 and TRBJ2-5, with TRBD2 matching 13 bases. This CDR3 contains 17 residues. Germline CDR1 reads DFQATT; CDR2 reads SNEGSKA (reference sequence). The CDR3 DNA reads TGCTGTGCTAGAGCCCCACTAGCGGGAGGGCCCGTGGAGACCCAGTACTTC. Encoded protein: CCARAPLAGGPVETQYF.

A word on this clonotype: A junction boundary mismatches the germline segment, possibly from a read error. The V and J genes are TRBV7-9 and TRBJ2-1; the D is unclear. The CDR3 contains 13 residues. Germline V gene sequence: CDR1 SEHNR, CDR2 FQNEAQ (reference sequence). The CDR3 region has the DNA TGTGCCAGCACCTTAGAGGATTACAATGAGCAGTTCTTC. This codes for CASTLEDYNEQFF.

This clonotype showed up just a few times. CDR3 in DNA: TGCGCCAGCAGCTTGGGGACGGCGACTGAAGCTTTCTTT. Its protein product is CASSLGTATEAFF. The chain uses TRBV5-1 and TRBJ1-1; D not resolved. CDR1 is SGHRS and CDR2 is YFSETQ in the germline V gene. This CDR3 has 13 residues. Trimming left V 0 bases short and J 5 bases short, with 8 bases between.

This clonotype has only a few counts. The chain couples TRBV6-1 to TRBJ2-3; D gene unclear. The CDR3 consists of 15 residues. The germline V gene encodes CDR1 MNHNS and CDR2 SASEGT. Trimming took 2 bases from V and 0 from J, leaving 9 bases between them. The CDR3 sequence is CASSEPASSTDTQYF. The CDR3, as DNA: TGTGCCAGCAGTGAACCAGCGTCGAGCACAGATACGCAGTATTTT.

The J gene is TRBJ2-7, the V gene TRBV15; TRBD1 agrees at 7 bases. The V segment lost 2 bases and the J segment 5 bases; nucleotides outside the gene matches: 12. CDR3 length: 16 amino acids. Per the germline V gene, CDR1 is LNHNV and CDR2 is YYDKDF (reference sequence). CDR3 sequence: CATSRNVPGQNNEQYF. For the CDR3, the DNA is TGTGCCACCAGCAGAAACGTTCCGGGACAGAATAACGAGCAGTACTTC.

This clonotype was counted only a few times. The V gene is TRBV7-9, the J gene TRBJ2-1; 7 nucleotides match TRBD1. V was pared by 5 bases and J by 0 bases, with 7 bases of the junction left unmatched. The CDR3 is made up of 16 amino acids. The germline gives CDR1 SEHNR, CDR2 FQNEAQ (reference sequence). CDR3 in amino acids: CASSPPGTVSYNEQFF. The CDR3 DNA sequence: TGTGCCAGCAGCCCTCCCGGGACAGTCTCCTACAATGAGCAGTTCTTC.

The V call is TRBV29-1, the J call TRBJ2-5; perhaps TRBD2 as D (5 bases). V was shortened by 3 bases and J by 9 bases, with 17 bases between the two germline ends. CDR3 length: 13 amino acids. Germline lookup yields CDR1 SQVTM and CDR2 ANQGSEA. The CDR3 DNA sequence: TGCAGCGTTGACCCAGGAGAGGGTGAGGCCCAGTACTTC. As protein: CSVDPGEGEAQYF.

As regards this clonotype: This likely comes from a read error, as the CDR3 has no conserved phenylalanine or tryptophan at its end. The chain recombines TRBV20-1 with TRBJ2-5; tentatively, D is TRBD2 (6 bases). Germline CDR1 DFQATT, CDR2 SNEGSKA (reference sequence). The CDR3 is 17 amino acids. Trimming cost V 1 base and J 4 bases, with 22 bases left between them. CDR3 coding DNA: TGCAGTGCTAGAGGAGAGGCGGCTAGCGCCTCCGGAGAGACCCAGTACTCC. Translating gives CSARGEAASASGETQYS.

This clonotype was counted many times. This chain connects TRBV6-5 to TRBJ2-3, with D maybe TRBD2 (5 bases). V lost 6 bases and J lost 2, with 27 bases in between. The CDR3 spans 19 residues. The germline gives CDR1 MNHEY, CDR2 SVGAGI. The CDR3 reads CASSYPRPPQRLATDTQYF. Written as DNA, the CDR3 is TGTGCCAGCAGCTACCCTCGCCCCCCACAACGGCTAGCCACAGATACGCAGTATTTT.

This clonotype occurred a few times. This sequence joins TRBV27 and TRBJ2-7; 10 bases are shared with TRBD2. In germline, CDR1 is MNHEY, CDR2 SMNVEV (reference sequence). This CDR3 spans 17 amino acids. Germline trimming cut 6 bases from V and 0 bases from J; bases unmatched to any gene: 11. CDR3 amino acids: CASSNAAASGSSYEQYF. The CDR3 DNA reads TGTGCCAGCAGCAATGCCGCGGCTAGCGGGAGCTCCTACGAGCAGTACTTC.

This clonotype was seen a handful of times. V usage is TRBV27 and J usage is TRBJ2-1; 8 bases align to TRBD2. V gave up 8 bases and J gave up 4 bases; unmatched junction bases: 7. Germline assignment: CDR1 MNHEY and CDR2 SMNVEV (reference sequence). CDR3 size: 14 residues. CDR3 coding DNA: TGTGCCAGCCTCAGCGGGAGCGGTTACAATGAGCAGTTCTTC. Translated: CASLSGSGYNEQFF.

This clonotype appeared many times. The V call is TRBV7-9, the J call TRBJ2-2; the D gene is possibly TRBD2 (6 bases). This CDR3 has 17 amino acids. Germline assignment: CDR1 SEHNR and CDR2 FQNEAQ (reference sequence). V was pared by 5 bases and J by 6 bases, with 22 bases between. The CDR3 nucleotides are TGTGCCAGCAGCACTACATCGCTACGTTGGGACTCCGGGGAGCTGTTTTTT. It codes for CASSTTSLRWDSGELFF.

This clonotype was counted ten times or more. In DNA, the CDR3 is TGCGCCAGCAGCCAAGAACGCACTAGCGGGATAGAGACCCAGTACTTC. Translated, it gives CASSQERTSGIETQYF. This sequence joins TRBV4-3 and TRBJ2-5, with 10 bases matching TRBD2. CDR1 is LGHNA and CDR2 is YSLEER in the germline V gene. V dropped 0 bases and J dropped 4; count of bases not matched to a gene: 5. CDR3 length: 16 residues.

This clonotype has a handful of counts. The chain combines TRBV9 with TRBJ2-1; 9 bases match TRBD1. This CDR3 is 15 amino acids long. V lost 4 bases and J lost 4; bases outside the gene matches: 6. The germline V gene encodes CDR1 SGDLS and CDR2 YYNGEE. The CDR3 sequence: CASSLKGQGYNEQFF. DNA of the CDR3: TGTGCCAGCAGCCTTAAAGGACAGGGGTACAATGAGCAGTTCTTC.

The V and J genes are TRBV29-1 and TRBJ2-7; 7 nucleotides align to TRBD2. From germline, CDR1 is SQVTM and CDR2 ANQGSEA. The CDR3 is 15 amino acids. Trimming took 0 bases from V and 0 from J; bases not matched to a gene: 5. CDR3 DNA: TGCAGCGTTGAAGAGGGAGGGAGCCCCTCCTACGAGCAGTACTTC. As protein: CSVEEGGSPSYEQYF.

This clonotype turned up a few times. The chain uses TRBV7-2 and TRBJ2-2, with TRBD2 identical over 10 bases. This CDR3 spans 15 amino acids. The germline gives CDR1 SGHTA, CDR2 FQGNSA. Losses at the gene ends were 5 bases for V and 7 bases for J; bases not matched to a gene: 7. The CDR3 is CASSPRLAGDGELFF. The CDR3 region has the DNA TGTGCCAGCAGCCCCCGGCTAGCGGGAGACGGGGAGCTGTTTTTT.

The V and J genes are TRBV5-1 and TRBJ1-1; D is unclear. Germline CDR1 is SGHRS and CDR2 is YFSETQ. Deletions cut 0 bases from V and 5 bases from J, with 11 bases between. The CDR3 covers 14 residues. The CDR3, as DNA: TGCGCCAGCAGCTTGGCCCTGGGTTGTACTGAAGCTTTCTTT. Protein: CASSLALGCTEAFF.

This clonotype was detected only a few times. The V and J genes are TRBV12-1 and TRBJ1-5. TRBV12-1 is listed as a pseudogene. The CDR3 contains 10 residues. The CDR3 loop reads CASSHRPQHF. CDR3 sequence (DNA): TGTGCCAGCAGCCACCGGCCCCAGCATTTT.

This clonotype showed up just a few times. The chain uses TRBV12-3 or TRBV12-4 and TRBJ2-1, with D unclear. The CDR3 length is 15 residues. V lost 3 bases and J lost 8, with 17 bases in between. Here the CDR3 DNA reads TGTGCCAGCAGTTTTGCGGCGAACGCCCCTCATGAGCAGTTCTTC. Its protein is CASSFAANAPHEQFF.

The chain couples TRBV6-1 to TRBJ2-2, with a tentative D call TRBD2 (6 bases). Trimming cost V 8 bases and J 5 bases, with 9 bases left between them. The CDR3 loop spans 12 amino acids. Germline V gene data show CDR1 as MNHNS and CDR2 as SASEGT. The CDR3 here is CASLRGTGELFF. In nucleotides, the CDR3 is TGTGCCAGCCTGCGGGGTACCGGGGAGCTGTTTTTT.

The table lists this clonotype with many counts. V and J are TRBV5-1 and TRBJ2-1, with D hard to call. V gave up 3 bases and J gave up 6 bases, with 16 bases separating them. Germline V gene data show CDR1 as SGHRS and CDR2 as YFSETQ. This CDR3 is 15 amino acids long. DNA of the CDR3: TGCGCCAGCAGCTCCGTCCGTCCCCTCCTCAATGAGCAGTTCTTC. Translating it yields CASSSVRPLLNEQFF.

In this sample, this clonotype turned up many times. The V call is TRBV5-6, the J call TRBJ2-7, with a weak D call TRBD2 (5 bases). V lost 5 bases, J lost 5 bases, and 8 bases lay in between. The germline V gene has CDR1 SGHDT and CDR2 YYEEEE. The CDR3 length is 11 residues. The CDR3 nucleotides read TGTGCCAGCAGGGCGGAGGACGAGCAGTACTTC. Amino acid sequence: CASRAEDEQYF.

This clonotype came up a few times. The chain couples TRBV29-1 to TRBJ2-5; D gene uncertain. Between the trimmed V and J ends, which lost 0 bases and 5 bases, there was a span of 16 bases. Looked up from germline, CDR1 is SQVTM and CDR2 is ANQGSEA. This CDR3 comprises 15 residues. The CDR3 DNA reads TGCAGCGTTGAAGATGACAACCGCCCCGGGGAGACCCAGTACTTC. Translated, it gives CSVEDDNRPGETQYF.